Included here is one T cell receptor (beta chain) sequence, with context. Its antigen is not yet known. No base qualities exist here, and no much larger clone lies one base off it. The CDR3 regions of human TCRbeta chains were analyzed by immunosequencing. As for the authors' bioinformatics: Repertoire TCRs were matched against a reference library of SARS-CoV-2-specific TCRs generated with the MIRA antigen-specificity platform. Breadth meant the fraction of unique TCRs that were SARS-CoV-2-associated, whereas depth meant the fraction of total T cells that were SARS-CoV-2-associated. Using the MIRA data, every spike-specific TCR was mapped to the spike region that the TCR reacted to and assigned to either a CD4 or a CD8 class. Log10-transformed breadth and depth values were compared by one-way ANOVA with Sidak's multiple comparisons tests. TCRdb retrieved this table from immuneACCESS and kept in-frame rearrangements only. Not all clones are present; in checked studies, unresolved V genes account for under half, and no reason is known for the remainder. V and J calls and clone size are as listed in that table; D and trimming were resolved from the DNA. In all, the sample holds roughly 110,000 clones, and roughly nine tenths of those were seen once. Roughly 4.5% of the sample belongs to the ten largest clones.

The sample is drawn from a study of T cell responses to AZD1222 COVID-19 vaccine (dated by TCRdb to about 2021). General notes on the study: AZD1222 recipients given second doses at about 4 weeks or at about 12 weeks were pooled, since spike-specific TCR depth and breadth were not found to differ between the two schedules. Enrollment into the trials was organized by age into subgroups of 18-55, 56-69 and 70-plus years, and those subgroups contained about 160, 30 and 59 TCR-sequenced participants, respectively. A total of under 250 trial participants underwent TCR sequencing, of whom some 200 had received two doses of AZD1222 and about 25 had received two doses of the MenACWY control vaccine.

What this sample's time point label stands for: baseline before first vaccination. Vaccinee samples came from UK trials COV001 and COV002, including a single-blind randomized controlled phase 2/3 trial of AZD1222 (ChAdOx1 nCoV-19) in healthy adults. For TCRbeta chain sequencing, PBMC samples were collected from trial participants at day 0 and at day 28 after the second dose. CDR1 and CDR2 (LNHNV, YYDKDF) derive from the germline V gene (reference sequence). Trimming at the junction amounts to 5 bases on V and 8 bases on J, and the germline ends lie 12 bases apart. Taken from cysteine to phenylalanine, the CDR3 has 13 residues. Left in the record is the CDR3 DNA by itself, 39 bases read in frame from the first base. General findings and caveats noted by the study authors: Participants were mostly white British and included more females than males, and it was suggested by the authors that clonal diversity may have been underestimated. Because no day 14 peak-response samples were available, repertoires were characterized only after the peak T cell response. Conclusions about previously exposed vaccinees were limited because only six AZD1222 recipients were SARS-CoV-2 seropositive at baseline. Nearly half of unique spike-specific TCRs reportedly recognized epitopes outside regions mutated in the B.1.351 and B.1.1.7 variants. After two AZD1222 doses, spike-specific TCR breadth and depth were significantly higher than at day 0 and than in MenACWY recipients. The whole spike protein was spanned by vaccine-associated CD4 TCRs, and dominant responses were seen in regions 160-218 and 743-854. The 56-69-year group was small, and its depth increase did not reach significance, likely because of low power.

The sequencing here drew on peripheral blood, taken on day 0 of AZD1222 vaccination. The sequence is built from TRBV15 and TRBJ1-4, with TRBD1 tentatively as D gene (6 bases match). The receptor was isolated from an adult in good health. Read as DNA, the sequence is TGTGCCACCAGCTCTTACAGGGTGGAAAAACTGTTTTTT. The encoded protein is CATSSYRVEKLFF.